This T cell receptor (beta chain) was identified in a study of blood T cell repertoires in COVID-19. Study-level information: From T cells, B-cell-depleted T cells, or PBMCs came the material, which was cDNA or gDNA.

CDR1 is KGHSH, CDR2 LQKENI, per germline. V was cut by 2 bases and J by 6 bases, with 19 bases left in between. The CDR3 runs 16 residues. Participants came from roughly 25 US areas, aged about 18 to 100 years. Donors were grouped by their self-reported clinical history. The repertoire was sequenced with immunoSEQ multiplex PCR; TCRdb's copy has only in-frame clones and lacks some. The sample records 200,000 to 250,000 clones, about 79% being singletons. The source material was PBMCs or T cells enriched from blood (not recorded which). This chain joins TRBV18 and TRBJ1-1, with D possibly matching TRBD1 (6 bases). The origin of this receptor is a woman aged 55-75 years who had recovered from COVID-19. The chain's CDR3 is CASSPFSTGTHAEAFF. The CDR3 DNA reads as TGTGCCAGCTCACCATTTTCTACAGGGACACACGCTGAAGCTTTCTTT. The whole variable domain, remainder taken from reference TRBV18 and TRBJ1-1, is NAGVMQNPRHLVRRRGQEARLRCSPMKGHSHVYWYRQLPEEGLKFMVYLQKENIIDESGMPKERFSAEFPKEGPSILRIQQVVRGDSAAYFCASSPFSTGTHAEAFFGQGTRLTVV.